The present T cell receptor beta chain was sequenced within a study of blood T cell repertoires in COVID-19. Study overall: COVID-19 samples collected from the United States, Italy and Spain covered acute and convalescent phases. T cells, B-cell-depleted T cells, or PBMCs provided the cDNA or gDNA that served as material.

Authors' analysis steps: Quantification of nucleated cells was approximated via reference gene primer amplification. Generated by immunoSEQ multiplex PCR, the TCRdb table keeps only in-frame clones and is missing some. V, J and clone size were drawn from that table, and D and trimming were deduced from the DNA. Seen here are roughly 30,000 clones, about four fifths observed once, and the top ten hold 8% to 10%. Sequenced sample: peripheral blood. The sequence derives from an elderly man with active COVID-19.

CDR3 bases: TGTGCCAGTAGTATAGGGGCCGGGAAGGAAAAACTGTTTTTT. Amino acid sequence: CASSIGAGKEKLFF. The chain recombines TRBV19 with TRBJ1-4; D unclear. CDR3 length: 14 amino acids. The V and J ends lost 1 base and 8 bases respectively, with 11 bases between them. Germline lookup yields CDR1 LNHDA and CDR2 SQIVND (reference sequence).